This paragraph reports one T cell receptor beta chain. What it binds is not known. The ends lost 4 bases at V and 5 bases at J; junction bases unmatched: 8. The CDR3 contains 14 residues. The germline gives CDR1 SGHNT, CDR2 YYREEE (reference sequence). The RNA, roughly 0.45 to 1 ug, was put through reverse transcription using random hexamers. The TCR beta CDR3 was amplified by immunoSEQ multiplex PCR across 54 Vbeta, 13 Jbeta. TCRdb ran MiXCR on the immunoSEQ multiplex PCR reads and lists one entry per CDR3 protein. The sample consists of under 200,000 distinct CDR3 sequences, approximately 94% of them appearing once. The sample is drawn from a study of CD8 T cells in Susac syndrome. The study's findings and limits: The number of individuals included in the study's TCR sequencing and HLA analysis was acknowledged as relatively small. Where Susac syndrome CD4+ T cell repertoires were concerned, no clonal expansion was evident.

The TEMRA cells underwent FACS enrichment, while the CD8+ and CD4+ T cells underwent negative isolation. Specimen: CD4+ T cells from PBMCs. The chain carries TRBV5-4 and TRBJ2-5; 7 nucleotides match TRBD1. The origin of this receptor is a human donor with Susac syndrome. In nucleotides, the CDR3 is TGTGCCAGCAGCCCGACTCGGGACAGCGAGACCCAGTACTTC. Residues: CASSPTRDSETQYF.